Listed below are T cell receptor beta chains from one sample, sequenced in a study of Ad26.COV2.S vaccination and SARS-CoV-2 variants. Method: immunoSEQ multiplex PCR; TCRdb's copy keeps in-frame clones and lacks some. The top ten hold over 9% of the sample, which has 350,000 to 500,000 clones, about nine tenths seen once. Sequencing was performed on peripheral blood, taken in a trial of Ad26.COV2.S vaccine versus placebo. These receptors were taken from a person aged 18 to 59 who received the Ad26.COV2.S COVID-19 vaccine or a placebo. CDR3s leave out the opening cysteine and the closing phenylalanine or tryptophan. Fields, in order: V gene, J gene, clone size, CDR3 protein. Clone size appears in some rows only: once, few, many, or a class for an expanded clone.

TRBV28,TRBJ2-5,.,ASSFTTGGETQY
TRBV6-5,TRBJ2-7,.,ASTKAGASYEQY
TRBV19,TRBJ2-6,.,ASSLTQGAKGANVLT
TRBV25-1,TRBJ2-1,.,ASNRENEQF
TRBV19,TRBJ1-5,once,ASSIWGGQPSNQPQH
TRBV6-1,TRBJ1-4,.,ASSEFGGEKLF
TRBV5-4,TRBJ2-1,.,ASSLAGGTDEQF
TRBV25-1,TRBJ2-7,.,ASSELPRAGEQY
TRBV10-1,TRBJ1-4,.,ASTGKVSPGNRGPNEKLF
TRBV11-3,TRBJ2-2,.,ASSRGGYTGELF
TRBV6-5,TRBJ2-5,.,ASKAGGETQY
TRBV5-1,TRBJ2-7,.,ASSLTSGSRYEQY
TRBV5-1,TRBJ2-1,.,ASSLLGAQYNEQF
TRBV11-2,TRBJ2-1,.,ASSLVLAGNNEQF
TRBV10-2,TRBJ2-7,.,ASSELFRSYEQY
TRBV4-3,TRBJ2-2,.,ASSRLLQGYGELF
TRBV2,TRBJ2-4,.,ASSPGQGKNIQY
TRBV20-1,TRBJ2-1,.,SASETGEVYNEQF
TRBV6-2/TRBV6-3,TRBJ1-2,.,ASSYAWTGGSANYGYT
TRBV18,TRBJ1-5,.,ASSPDRGTNQPQH
TRBV19,TRBJ2-2,.,ASSPRGPANTGELF
TRBV7-2,TRBJ2-7,.,ASSLSTQVYEQY
TRBV9,TRBJ2-7,.,ASSVGAGGTFYEQY
TRBV19,TRBJ2-7,.,ASRESSSSYEQY
TRBV2,TRBJ2-5,.,ASSGTSGRSRETQY